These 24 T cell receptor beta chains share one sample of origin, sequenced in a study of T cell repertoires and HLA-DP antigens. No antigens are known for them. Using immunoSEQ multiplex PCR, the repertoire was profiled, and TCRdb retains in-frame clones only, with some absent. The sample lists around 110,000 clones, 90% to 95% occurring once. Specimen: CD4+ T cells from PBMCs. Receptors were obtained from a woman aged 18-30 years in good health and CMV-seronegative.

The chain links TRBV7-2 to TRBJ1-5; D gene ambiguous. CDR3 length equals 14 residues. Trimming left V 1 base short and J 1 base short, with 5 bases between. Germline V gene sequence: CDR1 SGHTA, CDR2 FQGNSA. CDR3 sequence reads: CASSLVTSNQPQHF. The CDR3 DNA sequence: TGTGCCAGCAGCTTAGTGACGAGCAATCAGCCCCAGCATTTT.

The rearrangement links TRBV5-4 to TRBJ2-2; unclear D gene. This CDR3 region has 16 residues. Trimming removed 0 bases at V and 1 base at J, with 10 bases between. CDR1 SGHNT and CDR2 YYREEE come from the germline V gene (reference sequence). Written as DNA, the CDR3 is TGTGCCAGCAGCTTGGGCTCAGCGAAGAACACCGGGGAGCTGTTTTTT. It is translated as CASSLGSAKNTGELFF.

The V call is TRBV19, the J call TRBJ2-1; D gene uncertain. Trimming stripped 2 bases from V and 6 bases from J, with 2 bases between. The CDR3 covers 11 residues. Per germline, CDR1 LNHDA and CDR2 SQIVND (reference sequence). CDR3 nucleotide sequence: TGTGCCAGTAGTATACGCAATGAGCAGTTCTTC. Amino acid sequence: CASSIRNEQFF.

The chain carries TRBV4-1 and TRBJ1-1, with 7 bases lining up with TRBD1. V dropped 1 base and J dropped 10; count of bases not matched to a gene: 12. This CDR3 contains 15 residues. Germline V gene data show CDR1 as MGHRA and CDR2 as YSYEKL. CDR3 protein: CASSQALPLSGGAFF. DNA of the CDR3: TGCGCCAGCAGCCAAGCCCTCCCCTTATCAGGGGGAGCTTTCTTT.

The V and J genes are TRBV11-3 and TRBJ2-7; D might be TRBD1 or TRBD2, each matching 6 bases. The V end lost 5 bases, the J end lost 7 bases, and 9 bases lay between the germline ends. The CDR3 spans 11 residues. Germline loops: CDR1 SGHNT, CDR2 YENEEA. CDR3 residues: CASSRGGEQYF. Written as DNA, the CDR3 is TGTGCCAGCAGCCGAGGGGGGGAGCAGTACTTC.

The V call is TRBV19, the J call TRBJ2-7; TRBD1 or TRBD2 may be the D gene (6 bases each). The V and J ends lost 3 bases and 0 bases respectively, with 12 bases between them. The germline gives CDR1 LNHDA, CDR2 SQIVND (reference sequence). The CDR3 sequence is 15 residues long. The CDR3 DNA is TGTGCCAGTAGTATGGGGGGCAGGGACTCCTACGAGCAGTACTTC. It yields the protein CASSMGGRDSYEQYF.

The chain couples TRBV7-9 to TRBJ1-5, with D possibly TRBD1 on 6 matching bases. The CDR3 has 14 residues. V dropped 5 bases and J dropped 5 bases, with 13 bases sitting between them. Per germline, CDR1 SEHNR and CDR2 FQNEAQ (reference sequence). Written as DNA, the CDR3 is TGTGCCAGCAGCCTATGGGGGGCGGATCAGCCCCAGCATTTT. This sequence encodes CASSLWGADQPQHF.

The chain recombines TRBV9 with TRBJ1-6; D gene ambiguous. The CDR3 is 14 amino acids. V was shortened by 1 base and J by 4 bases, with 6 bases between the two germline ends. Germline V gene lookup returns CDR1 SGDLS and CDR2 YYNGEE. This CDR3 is CASSVRPYNSPLHF. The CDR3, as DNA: TGTGCCAGCAGCGTACGGCCTTATAATTCACCCCTCCACTTT.

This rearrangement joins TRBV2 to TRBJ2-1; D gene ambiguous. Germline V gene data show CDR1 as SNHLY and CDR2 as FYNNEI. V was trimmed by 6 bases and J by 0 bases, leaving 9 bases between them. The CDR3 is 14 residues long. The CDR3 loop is CASRDWSSYNEQFF. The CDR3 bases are TGTGCCAGCAGAGACTGGAGCTCCTACAATGAGCAGTTCTTC. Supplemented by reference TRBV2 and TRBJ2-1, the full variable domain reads EPEVTQTPSHQVTQMGQEVILRCVPISNHLYFYWYRQILGQKVEFLVSFYNNEISEKSEIFDDQFSVERPDGSNFTLKIRSTKLEDSAMYFCASRDWSSYNEQFFGPGTRLTVL.

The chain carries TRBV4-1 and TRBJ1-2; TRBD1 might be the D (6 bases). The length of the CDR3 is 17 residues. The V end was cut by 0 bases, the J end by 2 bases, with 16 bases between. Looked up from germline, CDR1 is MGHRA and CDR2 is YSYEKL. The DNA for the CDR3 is TGCGCCAGCAGCCAAGATTTAGGGGGTCGGGGGAACTATGGCTACACCTTC. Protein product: CASSQDLGGRGNYGYTF.

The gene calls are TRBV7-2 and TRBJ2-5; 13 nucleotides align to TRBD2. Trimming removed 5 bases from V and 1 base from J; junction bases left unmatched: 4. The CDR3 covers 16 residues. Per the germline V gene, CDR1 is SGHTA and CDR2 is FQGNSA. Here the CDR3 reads CASSGGLAGVQETQYF. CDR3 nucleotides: TGTGCCAGCAGCGGAGGACTAGCGGGGGTCCAAGAGACCCAGTACTTC.

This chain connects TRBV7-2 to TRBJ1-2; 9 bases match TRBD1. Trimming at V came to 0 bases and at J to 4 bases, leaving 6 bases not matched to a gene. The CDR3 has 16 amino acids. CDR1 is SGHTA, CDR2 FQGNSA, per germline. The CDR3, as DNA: TGTGCCAGCAGCTTAGCGGGACAGGGATTCAGCTATGGCTACACCTTC. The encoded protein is CASSLAGQGFSYGYTF.

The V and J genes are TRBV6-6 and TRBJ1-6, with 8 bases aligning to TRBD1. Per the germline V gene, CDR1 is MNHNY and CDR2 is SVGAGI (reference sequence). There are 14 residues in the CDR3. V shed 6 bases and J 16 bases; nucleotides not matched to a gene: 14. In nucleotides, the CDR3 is TGTGCCAGCAGCCCCCGCCCCGGGACAGGCCCTCTCCACTTT. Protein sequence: CASSPRPGTGPLHF.

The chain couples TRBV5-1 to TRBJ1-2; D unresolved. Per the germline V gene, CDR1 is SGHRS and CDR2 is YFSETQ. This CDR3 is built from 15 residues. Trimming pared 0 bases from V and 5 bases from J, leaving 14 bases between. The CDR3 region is CASSLDVGSTYGYTF. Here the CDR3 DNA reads TGCGCCAGCAGCTTGGACGTGGGCAGTACATATGGCTACACCTTC.

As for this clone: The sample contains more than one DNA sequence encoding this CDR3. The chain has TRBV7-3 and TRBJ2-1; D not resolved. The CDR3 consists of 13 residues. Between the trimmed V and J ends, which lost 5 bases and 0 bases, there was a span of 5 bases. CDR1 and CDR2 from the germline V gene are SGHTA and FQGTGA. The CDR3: CASSLSSYNEQFF. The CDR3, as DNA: TGTGCCAGCAGCCTTAGCTCCTACAATGAGCAGTTCTTC.

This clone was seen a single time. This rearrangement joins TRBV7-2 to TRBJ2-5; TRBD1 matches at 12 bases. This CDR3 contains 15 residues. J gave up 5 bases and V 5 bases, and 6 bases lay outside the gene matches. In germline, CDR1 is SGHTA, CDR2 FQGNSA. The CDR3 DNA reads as TGTGCCAGCAGCGCCGGGACAGGGGGCGGGGAGACCCAGTACTTC. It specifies CASSAGTGGGETQYF.

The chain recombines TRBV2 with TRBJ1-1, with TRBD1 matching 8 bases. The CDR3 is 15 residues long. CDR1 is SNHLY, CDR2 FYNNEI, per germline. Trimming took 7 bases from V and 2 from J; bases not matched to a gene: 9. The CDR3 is CASTDRGVRNTEAFF. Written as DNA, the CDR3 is TGTGCCAGCACCGACAGGGGCGTCCGTAACACTGAAGCTTTCTTT.

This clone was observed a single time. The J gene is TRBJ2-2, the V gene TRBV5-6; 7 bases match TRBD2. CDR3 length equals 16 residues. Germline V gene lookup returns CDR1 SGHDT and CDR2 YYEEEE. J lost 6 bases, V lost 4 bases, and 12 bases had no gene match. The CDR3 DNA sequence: TGTGCCAGCAGCGTGAGCGGGGCTCGGATAGCCGGGGAGCTGTTTTTT. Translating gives CASSVSGARIAGELFF.

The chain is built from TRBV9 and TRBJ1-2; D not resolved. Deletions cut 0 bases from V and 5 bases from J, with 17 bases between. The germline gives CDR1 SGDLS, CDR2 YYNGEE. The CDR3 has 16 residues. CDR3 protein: CASSVDRRGGRYGYTF. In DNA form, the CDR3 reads TGTGCCAGCAGCGTAGATCGGCGGGGTGGCCGGTATGGCTACACCTTC. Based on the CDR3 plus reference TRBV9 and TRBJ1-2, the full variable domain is DSGVTQTPKHLITATGQRVTLRCSPRSGDLSVYWYQQSLDQGLQFLIQYYNGEERAKGNILERFSAQQFPDLHSELNLSSLELGDSALYFCASSVDRRGGRYGYTFGSGTRLTVV.

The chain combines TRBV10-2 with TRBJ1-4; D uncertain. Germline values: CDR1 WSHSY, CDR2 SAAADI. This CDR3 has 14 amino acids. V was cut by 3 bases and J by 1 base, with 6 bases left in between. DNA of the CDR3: TGCGCCAGCAGTGACAGAGGAACTAATGAAAAACTGTTTTTT. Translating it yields CASSDRGTNEKLFF.

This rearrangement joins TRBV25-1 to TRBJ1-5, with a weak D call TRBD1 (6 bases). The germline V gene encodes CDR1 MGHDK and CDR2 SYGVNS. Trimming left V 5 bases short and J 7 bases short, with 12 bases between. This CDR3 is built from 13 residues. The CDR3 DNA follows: TGTGCCAGCAGTTACACGGGGGGCCAGCCCCAGCATTTT. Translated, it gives CASSYTGGQPQHF.

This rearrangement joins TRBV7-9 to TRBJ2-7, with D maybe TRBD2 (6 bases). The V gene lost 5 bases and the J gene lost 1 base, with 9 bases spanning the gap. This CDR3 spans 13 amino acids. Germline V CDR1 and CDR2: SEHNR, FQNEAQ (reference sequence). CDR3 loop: CASSPDYSYEQYV. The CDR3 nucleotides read TGTGCCAGCAGCCCGGACTATTCCTACGAGCAGTACGTC.

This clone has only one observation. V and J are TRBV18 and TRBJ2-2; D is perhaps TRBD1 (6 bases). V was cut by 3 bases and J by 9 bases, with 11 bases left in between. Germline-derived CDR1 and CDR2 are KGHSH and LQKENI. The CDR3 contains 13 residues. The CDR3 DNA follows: TGTGCCAGCTCACCCGACAGGCACCGGGAGCTGTTTTTT. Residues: CASSPDRHRELFF.

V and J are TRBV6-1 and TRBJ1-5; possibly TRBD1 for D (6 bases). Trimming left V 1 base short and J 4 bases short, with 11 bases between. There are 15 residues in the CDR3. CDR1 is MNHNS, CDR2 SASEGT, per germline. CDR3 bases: TGTGCCAGCAGTGAAGTGGGCAGGGGAAATCAGCCCCAGCATTTT. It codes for CASSEVGRGNQPQHF.